This T cell receptor beta chain was identified in a study of identical twins. The V end lost 3 bases, the J end lost 3 bases, and 9 bases lay between the germline ends. Germline CDR1 SNHLY, CDR2 FYNNEI. The CDR3 covers 14 residues. A universal primer site was incorporated via template switching, and the cDNA contained unique molecular identifiers. From the 5' RACE reads, TCRdb called clonotypes with MiXCR, one entry per CDR3 protein. Of hundreds of thousands of distinct CDR3 sequences detected, around a sixth appear once; the ten largest clones hold around 13%. These data also featured in a second study, about T cells expressing NK-cell markers. That source reports: Obtained from sorted CD3+CD56+NKG2C+, CD3+CD56+NKG2C- and CD3+CD56-NKG2C+ T cells were the TCR beta repertoires. These same clonotypes (in a few donors) also led the CD3+CD56-NKG2C+ fraction.

Source material: PBMCs. This receptor was identified in a woman under 30 in good health. The chain uses TRBV2 and TRBJ2-1; D assignment may be TRBD1 or TRBD2 (6 bases each). Here the CDR3 DNA reads TGTGCCAGCAGTGAGGGGGGCTTCTACAATGAGCAGTTCTTC. Protein sequence: CASSEGGFYNEQFF.